The rows below give T cell receptor beta chains drawn from one sample of a study of shared clonotypes between healthy human individuals. Generated by immunoSEQ multiplex PCR, the TCRdb table keeps only in-frame clones and is missing some. Of 850,000 to 1,200,000 clones in the sample, 75% were seen once. Sequences were obtained from memory CD4+ T cells sorted from blood. These receptor sequences come from a man younger than 35 in good health. The CDR3 runs from the conserved cysteine through the conserved F or W. The D gene is left open where the match is weak. The listing skips clone size in some rows; elsewhere it reads once, few, many or a size class.

clone size: -; J gene: TRBJ1-4; V gene: TRBV7-2; D gene: -; CDR3 length: 16; CDR3 DNA: TGTGCCAGCAGCTCGGGGGGGCGAGCGACTAATGAAAAACTGTTTTTT; CDR3 protein: CASSSGGRATNEKLFF
clone size: few; J gene: TRBJ1-1; V gene: TRBV18; D gene: -; CDR3 length: 13; CDR3 DNA: TGTGCCAGCTCACCATCCCAGAACACTGAAGCTTTCTTT; CDR3 protein: CASSPSQNTEAFF
clone size: -; J gene: TRBJ2-7; V gene: TRBV6-5; D gene: -; CDR3 length: 15; CDR3 DNA: TGTGCCAGCAGCCGCTCGGGGGATCCATCCTACGAGCAGTACTTC; CDR3 protein: CASSRSGDPSYEQYF
clone size: -; J gene: TRBJ1-2; V gene: TRBV29-1; D gene: -; CDR3 length: 11; CDR3 DNA: TGCAGCGTCCTCCAGGGTTATGGCTACACCTTC; CDR3 protein: CSVLQGYGYTF
clone size: -; J gene: TRBJ2-1; V gene: TRBV30; D gene: TRBD1; CDR3 length: 15; CDR3 DNA: TGTGCCTGGAACTCACAGGGGGCTGGTAGCAATGAGCAGTTCTTC; CDR3 protein: CAWNSQGAGSNEQFF
clone size: -; J gene: TRBJ2-7; V gene: TRBV6-6; D gene: TRBD2; CDR3 length: 15; CDR3 DNA: TGTGCCAGCAGACGACTAGCGGACCTCTCCTACGAGCAGTACTTC; CDR3 protein: CASRRLADLSYEQYF
clone size: few; J gene: TRBJ1-4; V gene: TRBV18; D gene: -; CDR3 length: 14; CDR3 DNA: TGTGCCAGCTCACCGGGTGCAACTAATGAAAAACTGTTTTTT; CDR3 protein: CASSPGATNEKLFF
clone size: few; J gene: TRBJ1-5; V gene: TRBV2; D gene: -; CDR3 length: 14; CDR3 DNA: TGTGCCAGCAGTCCCGACGCTAGCAATCAGCCCCAGCATTTT; CDR3 protein: CASSPDASNQPQHF
clone size: -; J gene: TRBJ2-5; V gene: TRBV5-1; D gene: TRBD2; CDR3 length: 14; CDR3 DNA: TGCGCCAGCAGCTTGGCTAGCGGGAGGGAGACCCAGTACTTC; CDR3 protein: CASSLASGRETQYF
clone size: -; J gene: TRBJ1-1; V gene: TRBV5-4; D gene: -; CDR3 length: 15; CDR3 DNA: TGTGCCAGCAGCTCGGGGCAGGGTAGTGTCACTGAAGCTTTCTTT; CDR3 protein: CASSSGQGSVTEAFF
clone size: many; J gene: TRBJ1-3; V gene: TRBV19; D gene: -; CDR3 length: 14; CDR3 DNA: TGTGCCAGTACCCTAGACAGCTCTGGAAACACCATATATTTT; CDR3 protein: CASTLDSSGNTIYF
clone size: -; J gene: TRBJ2-5; V gene: TRBV10-2; D gene: TRBD2; CDR3 length: 17; CDR3 DNA: TGCGCCAGCAGTAGGGGACTAGCGGGGGGTAACCAAGAGACCCAGTACTTC; CDR3 protein: CASSRGLAGGNQETQYF
clone size: -; J gene: TRBJ2-6; V gene: TRBV6-5; D gene: -; CDR3 length: 16; CDR3 DNA: TGTGCCAGCAGTTACTCAGGGACCGCAGGGGCCAACGTCCTGACTTTC; CDR3 protein: CASSYSGTAGANVLTF
clone size: few; J gene: TRBJ1-2; V gene: TRBV25-1; D gene: -; CDR3 length: 12; CDR3 DNA: TGTGCCAGCACCGCAAAGGGGTATGGCTACACCTTC; CDR3 protein: CASTAKGYGYTF
clone size: -; J gene: TRBJ2-2; V gene: TRBV9; D gene: TRBD2; CDR3 length: 14; CDR3 DNA: TGTGCCAGCGGACTAGCGGGGAACACCGGGGAGCTGTTTTTT; CDR3 protein: CASGLAGNTGELFF
clone size: -; J gene: TRBJ2-5; V gene: TRBV7-2; D gene: TRBD2; CDR3 length: 19; CDR3 DNA: TGTGCCAGCAGCTTGTCCCCCTCTTTACTAGCGGGTTACCAAGAGACCCAGTACTTC; CDR3 protein: CASSLSPSLLAGYQETQYF
clone size: few; J gene: TRBJ2-7; V gene: TRBV7-6; D gene: TRBD2; CDR3 length: 15; CDR3 DNA: TGTGCCAGCAGCCTTTGGACTAGCGGGAGTTACGAGCAGTACTTC; CDR3 protein: CASSLWTSGSYEQYF